The TCR beta chain under discussion was sequenced for a study of primary melanoma T cells and metastatic recurrence. About the research overall: Samples were primary melanomas of stage T2 to T4. Study findings and constraints: Suggested, not shown: primary melanomas can contain effective antitumor T cells. Adding T-cell fraction to thickness reportedly best improved survival prediction.

Measured with immunoSEQ multiplex PCR; TCRdb has only the in-frame clones, and not every one. The table has approximately 440 clones, about 82% seen once. This CDR3 is built from 14 residues. This clone was seen a few times. Its antigen is still unknown. The sequence was collected from a human donor with melanoma. V is TRBV12-2 and J is TRBJ1-2. TRBV12-2 counts as a pseudogene. Sequenced input: melanoma tumor tissue. The DNA for the CDR3 is TGTGCCACCGGGGATCCGGGCCCCCCCTATGGCTACACCTTC. Encoded protein: CATGDPGPPYGYTF.